One TCR beta chain is described in this entry. What it binds is not known. These data originate in a study of T-cell memory formation after mild COVID-19. The overall study: In these data, TCR clusters were largely donor specific.

The study's findings and limits: In pre-infection memory, a portion of responding clones appeared, which suggested that cross-reactive memory joined. Clones contracting over day 15 to 85 were CD4/CD8 balanced, with later expanders leaning CD4+. The main location of contracting CD4+ clones was CM and EM, and that of contracting CD8+ clones was EMRA.

This CDR3 comprises 13 residues. Trimming stripped 7 bases from V and 4 bases from J, with 10 bases between. The germline gives CDR1 MNHNY, CDR2 SVGAGI (reference sequence). TCRdb ran MiXCR on the 5' RACE reads and lists one entry per CDR3 protein. The sample consists of 450,000 or so distinct CDR3 sequences, more than 20% of them appearing once. Sequencing used PBMCs or a T cell subset sorted from them (not recorded which). This rearrangement joins TRBV6-6 to TRBJ2-2; no firm D call. The clonotype originates from an adult woman who had mild COVID-19 (a few samples of this study predate the infection). Cell type and time point are not known. CDR3 residues: CASNKVGTGELFF. The CDR3 bases are TGTGCCAGCAATAAAGTGGGCACCGGGGAGCTGTTTTTT.